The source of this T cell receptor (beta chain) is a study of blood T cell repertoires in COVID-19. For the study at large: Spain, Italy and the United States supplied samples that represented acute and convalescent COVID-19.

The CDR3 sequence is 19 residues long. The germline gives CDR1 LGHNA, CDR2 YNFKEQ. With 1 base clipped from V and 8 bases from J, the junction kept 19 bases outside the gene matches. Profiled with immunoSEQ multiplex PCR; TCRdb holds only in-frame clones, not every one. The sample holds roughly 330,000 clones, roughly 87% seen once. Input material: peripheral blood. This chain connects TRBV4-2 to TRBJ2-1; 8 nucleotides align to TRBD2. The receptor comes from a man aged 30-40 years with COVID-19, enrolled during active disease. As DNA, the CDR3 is TGTGCCAGCAGCCAAGTTAGCGGGGCGATACAATTGGGGTCCCATGAGCAGTTCTTC. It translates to CASSQVSGAIQLGSHEQFF.